This T cell receptor (beta chain) comes out of a study of blood T cell repertoires in COVID-19. The data were produced by immunoSEQ multiplex PCR, yet TCRdb's version contains in-frame clones alone and is incomplete. The sample holds 150,000 to 200,000 clones, around three quarters seen once. Enrolled through a virtual design, the participants were between roughly 18 and 100 years of age and came from some 26 US areas. Germline CDR1 and CDR2: MNHEY and SVGAGI. The CDR3 is made up of 15 amino acids. The V end lost 9 bases, the J end lost 1 base, and 17 bases lay between the germline ends. The sequenced material came from PBMCs or T cells enriched from blood (not recorded which). V and J are TRBV6-5 and TRBJ2-3; a weak D match, TRBD2 (7 bases). This receptor was taken from a woman between 45 and 65 years old with acute COVID-19. The CDR3 DNA sequence: TGTGCCAGTTTGTTGGGGGCGGGGGGCACAGATACGCAGTATTTT. Translated: CASLLGAGGTDTQYF.